This passage covers 11 T cell receptor beta chains from one sample sequenced in a study of blood T cell repertoires in COVID-19. The assay was immunoSEQ multiplex PCR, and TCRdb's table has in-frame clones only and misses some. This sample has about 82,000 clones, with 80% to 90% found just once. The sample comprised peripheral blood. The receptor set was obtained from a woman aged 55-69 years with acute or convalescent COVID-19.

The V call is TRBV30, the J call TRBJ1-3, with a tentative D call TRBD1 (6 bases). CDR3 length equals 14 residues. In germline, CDR1 is GTSNPN, CDR2 SVGIG (reference sequence). V was shortened by 5 bases and J by 0 bases, with 11 bases between the two germline ends. The chain's CDR3 is CAWQGTSSGNTIYF. The CDR3 DNA reads TGTGCCTGGCAGGGGACAAGCTCTGGAAACACCATATATTTT.

V gene TRBV30 combines with J gene TRBJ2-7, with D possibly TRBD2 on 6 matching bases. There are 13 residues in the CDR3. Trimming left V 0 bases short and J 6 bases short, with 12 bases between. The germline gives CDR1 GTSNPN, CDR2 SVGIG (reference sequence). The DNA of the CDR3 is TGTGCCTGGAGTGTACAAAGCGGGTCCGAGCAGTACTTC. Translated: CAWSVQSGSEQYF.

J is TRBJ2-1 and V is TRBV5-5; TRBD1 might be the D (6 bases). Trimming stripped 4 bases from V and 1 base from J, with 24 bases between. Germline V gene data show CDR1 as SGHKS and CDR2 as YYEKEE (reference sequence). The CDR3 covers 19 residues. CDR3 amino acids: CASSDRRQERPGSYNEQFF. The CDR3 DNA follows: TGTGCCAGCAGCGACCGCCGACAGGAACGCCCGGGGTCCTACAATGAGCAGTTCTTC.

This chain uses TRBV2 with TRBJ1-5, with 8 bases fitting TRBD1. The length of the CDR3 is 14 residues. V shed 5 bases and J 6 bases; nucleotides not matched to a gene: 6. Looked up from germline, CDR1 is SNHLY and CDR2 is FYNNEI. CDR3 nucleotide sequence: TGTGCCAGCAGTAAGGACAGGGTAAGTCAGCCCCAGCATTTT. This sequence encodes CASSKDRVSQPQHF.

The chain recombines TRBV6-6 with TRBJ1-1; 10 bases are shared with TRBD1. CDR1 and CDR2 (germline): MNHNY, SVGAGI (reference sequence). This CDR3 has 16 amino acids. Trimming at V came to 6 bases and at J to 11 bases, leaving 18 bases not matched to a gene. The CDR3 sequence: CASRLNDPGQGNTAFF. In DNA form, the CDR3 reads TGTGCCAGCAGGCTAAATGACCCGGGACAGGGGAATACGGCTTTCTTT.

The chain uses TRBV5-1 and TRBJ1-4; 11 positions agree with TRBD1. Trimming took 4 bases from V and 0 from J; bases not matched to a gene: 2. CDR1 SGHRS and CDR2 YFSETQ come from the germline V gene. The CDR3 totals 16 residues. CDR3 protein: CASSPGQGATNEKLFF. The CDR3 DNA reads TGCGCCAGCAGCCCGGGACAGGGGGCAACTAATGAAAAACTGTTTTTT.

In this sample, this clone turned up a few times. This chain joins TRBV10-3 and TRBJ1-1, with D tentatively TRBD1 (5 bases). The V and J ends lost 6 bases and 3 bases respectively, with 8 bases between them. Germline values: CDR1 ENHRY, CDR2 SYGVKD. The CDR3 totals 12 residues. The CDR3 sequence is CAISGGDTEAFF. The DNA for the CDR3 is TGTGCCATCAGCGGGGGGGACACTGAAGCTTTCTTT.

The V and J genes are TRBV1 and TRBJ2-7; the table assigns TRBD2, which was not confirmed against the DNA. TRBV1 is given as a pseudogene. This CDR3 spans 17 amino acids. The CDR3 coding sequence is TGCACCAGCAGCCAAACCCAAAGGACTAGCAGTTTCTACGAGCAGTACTTC. Its translation is CTSSQTQRTSSFYEQYF.

The V gene is TRBV2, the J gene TRBJ1-3; D gene uncertain. Germline-derived CDR1 and CDR2 are SNHLY and FYNNEI. This CDR3 is 15 amino acids long. V dropped 7 bases and J dropped 0 bases, with 13 bases sitting between them. This CDR3 is CASTSGGFSGNTIYF. CDR3 sequence (DNA): TGTGCCAGCACTAGCGGAGGGTTCTCTGGAAACACCATATATTTT.

The V and J genes are TRBV30 and TRBJ1-1; D is undetermined. The length of the CDR3 is 11 residues. The ends were cut back, 3 bases at V and 9 bases at J, with 11 bases in the middle. Germline CDR1 GTSNPN, CDR2 SVGIG (reference sequence). The CDR3 is CAWSSGGQAFF. The CDR3 region has the DNA TGTGCCTGGAGCTCCGGAGGGCAAGCTTTCTTT.

This chain links TRBV5-1 with TRBJ1-2, with 7 bases fitting TRBD1. This CDR3 has 13 amino acids. CDR1 is SGHRS and CDR2 is YFSETQ in the germline V gene. The J segment lost 6 bases and the V segment lost 4 bases, leaving 6 bases of the junction unmatched. CDR3 DNA sequence: TGCGCCAGCAGCACTTTGGACAGGAATGGCTACACCTTC. It encodes CASSTLDRNGYTF.